A selection of T cell receptor beta chains follows, all from one sample in a study of cytomegalovirus exposure and HLA in healthy donors. Libraries were prepared by immunoSEQ multiplex PCR; TCRdb keeps only in-frame clonotypes and omits some of them. The sample gives around 70,000 clones, about three quarters of which show up once; over 10% is in the top ten. Sequencing was done on a sample of PBMCs. These receptors were collected from a male donor in good health and CMV-seropositive. CDR3s include the opening cysteine and the closing phenylalanine or tryptophan. D genes are given only for firm matches. The size entry is marked missing in some rows and otherwise reads once, few, many or a size class.

TRBV18	TRBD2	few	TRBJ2-7	CASSPFGDGGVPYEQYF	TGTGCCAGCTCACCATTTGGCGATGGGGGGGTCCCCTACGAGCAGTACTTC
TRBV4-1	TRBD2	.	TRBJ2-7	CASSQQTSGTIVYEQYF	TGCGCCAGCAGCCAACAAACTAGCGGAACAATTGTTTACGAGCAGTACTTC
TRBV30	TRBD1	.	TRBJ1-2	CAWGGQKSNYGYTF	TGTGCCTGGGGGGGACAGAAGAGTAACTATGGTTACACCTTC
TRBV27	.	.	TRBJ2-7	CASSTGSYEQYF	TGTGCCAGCAGCACAGGGTCTTACGAGCAGTACTTC
TRBV10-1	.	.	TRBJ2-2	CASSQRRSPTGELFF	TGCGCCAGCAGTCAACGGCGGAGTCCCACCGGGGAGCTGTTTTTT
TRBV5-1	.	.	TRBJ2-1	CASSRSPGTSPEQFF	TGCGCCAGCAGCAGATCCCCGGGAACTTCACCTGAGCAGTTCTTC
TRBV5-6	TRBD2	.	TRBJ2-3	CASSLGSSGGGQADTQYF	TGTGCCAGCAGCTTGGGGTCGAGCGGGGGGGGGCAAGCAGATACGCAGTATTTT
TRBV9	.	once	TRBJ2-2	CASSPGWGVENTGELFF	TGTGCCAGCAGCCCAGGATGGGGGGTTGAAAACACCGGGGAGCTGTTTTTT
TRBV5-6	TRBD1	.	TRBJ1-2	CASSLKKRTGHYGYTF	TGTGCCAGCAGCTTGAAAAAGCGGACAGGGCACTATGGCTACACCTTC
TRBV5-6	.	.	TRBJ1-3	CASSLWQGQAGNTIYF	TGTGCCAGCAGCTTGTGGCAGGGCCAAGCTGGAAACACCATATATTTT